These T cell receptor beta chains were read from a single sample in a study of blood T cell repertoires in COVID-19. Using immunoSEQ multiplex PCR, the repertoire was profiled, and TCRdb retains in-frame clones only, with some absent. There are over 70,000 clones in the sample; 85% occur only once, and 9.5% to 13% lies in the top ten. The sequenced sample consisted of peripheral blood. These receptors were collected from a man aged 55 to 69 with COVID-19, enrolled during active disease. Both conserved end residues are part of each CDR3.

TRBV5-1	TRBJ2-1	15	CASSLVRYGNNEQFF
TRBV9	TRBJ1-1	15	CASSVTGDMNTEAFF
TRBV15	TRBJ1-5	14	CATSKRQNNQPQHF
TRBV6-5	TRBJ2-5	16	CASSYSRSLGQETQYF
TRBV4-2	TRBJ2-1	13	CASSQERVSEQFF
TRBV9	TRBJ1-6	14	CASSVGNNNSPLHF
TRBV28	TRBJ1-3	17	CASSLDSLFVSGNTIYF
TRBV2	TRBJ1-5	13	CASSITGDQPQHF
TRBV10-3	TRBJ1-1	12	CAISEYQKEAFF
TRBV5-3	TRBJ1-6	16	CARSLDTRDDNSPLHF
TRBV7-3	TRBJ2-1	14	CASSLRDNGNEQFF
TRBV19	TRBJ1-4	15	CASSMGGRVGEKLFF
TRBV9	TRBJ2-4	17	CASSGRVPPEAKNIQYF
TRBV5-4	TRBJ2-5	14	CASSIRDIQETQYF
TRBV6-5	TRBJ1-3	14	CASSSQGTGNTIYF
TRBV5-4	TRBJ1-2	14	CASSLRLEGYRYTF